This record looks at one T cell receptor (beta chain) sequence and its context. V was pared by 2 bases and J by 8 bases, with 5 bases of the junction left unmatched. Looked up from germline, CDR1 is SGHTA and CDR2 is FQGTGA. The CDR3 is made up of 15 amino acids. Repertoires were generated with immunoSEQ multiplex PCR, while TCRdb's copy carries only in-frame clones and drops some. This table holds about 250,000 clones, 90% to 95% found once. This record belongs to a study of blood T cell repertoires in COVID-19. Sequencing was done on a sample of PBMCs or T cells enriched from blood (not recorded which). The receptor was isolated from a woman aged 18-35 years who had recovered from COVID-19. V is TRBV7-3 and J is TRBJ2-4; TRBD2 aligns across 11 bases. In DNA form, the CDR3 reads TGTGCCAGCAGCTTAGGAGGGACTAGCGGCGACATTCAGTACTTC. Its protein product is CASSLGGTSGDIQYF.